The present entry profiles one T cell receptor (beta chain) with its context. The sample is drawn from a study of shared T cell receptors in the human thymus. The germline gives CDR1 SQVTM, CDR2 ANQGSEA. This CDR3 is built from 17 residues. V dropped 0 bases and J dropped 2 bases, with 17 bases sitting between them. Sequenced by immunoSEQ multiplex PCR; TCRdb stores in-frame clones only, minus some. The data hold about 380,000 clones, with 85% to 95% observed a single time. V and J are TRBV29-1 and TRBJ2-1; unclear D gene. The sequenced sample consisted of thymocytes. The clonotype originates from a human donor. The CDR3 protein is CSVEDHLGEETYNEQFF. CDR3 coding DNA: TGCAGCGTTGAAGATCATCTAGGCGAAGAGACCTACAATGAGCAGTTCTTC.